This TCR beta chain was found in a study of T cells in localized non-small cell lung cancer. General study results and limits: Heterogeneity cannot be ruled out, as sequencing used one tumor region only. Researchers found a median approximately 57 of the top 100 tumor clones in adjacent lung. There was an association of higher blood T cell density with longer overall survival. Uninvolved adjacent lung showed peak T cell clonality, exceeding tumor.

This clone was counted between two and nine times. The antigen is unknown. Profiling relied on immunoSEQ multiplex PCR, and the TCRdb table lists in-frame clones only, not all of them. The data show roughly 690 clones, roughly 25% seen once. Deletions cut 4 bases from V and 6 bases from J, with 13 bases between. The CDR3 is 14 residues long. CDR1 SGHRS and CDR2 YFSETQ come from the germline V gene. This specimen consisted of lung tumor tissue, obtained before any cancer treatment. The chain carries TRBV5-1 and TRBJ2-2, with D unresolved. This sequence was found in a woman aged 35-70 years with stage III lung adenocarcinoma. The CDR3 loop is CASSIDPSPGELFF. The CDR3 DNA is TGCGCCAGCAGCATTGACCCAAGCCCCGGGGAGCTGTTTTTT.